This TCR beta chain was identified during a study of response to subunit inactivated influenza vaccine (dated by TCRdb to 2017 to 2018). Looking at the study overall: Deep quantitative T cell receptor repertoire profiling was used in the study to track responses to a trivalent subunit inactivated influenza vaccine. Study-wide findings and limitations: The authors suggested that each seasonal influenza vaccination may recruit only a limited number of new T cells.

The germline V gene (reference sequence) supplies CDR1 DFQATT and CDR2 SNEGSKA. From the cysteine through the phenylalanine, the CDR3 covers 13 amino acids. CDR3 DNA only is kept here, 39 bases in frame from base 1. Turning to this clonotype: Its antigen remains unidentified. An end of the junction differs from the germline gene, which may be a read error.

The library relied on RT-PCR. The sample was run on an Illumina HiSeq 2500. In TCRdb, the public reads were trimmed at Q25 with fastp and aligned with MiXCR, with productive beta chains retained. Entries are consolidated by CDR3 protein sequence, retaining the most common genes and DNA. This sample gives roughly 760,000 distinct CDR3 sequences in total; 20% to 25% of them show up just once. The ten most abundant clones make up roughly a tenth of the sample. The source is a man in his fifties who received an inactivated influenza vaccine. Donor details come from another sample of the same person, matched by shared clones. Recombination joined TRBV20-1 with TRBJ2-7; there is no confident call for the D gene. The source was PBMCs from blood, collected 5 days after vaccination. The CDR3 has the sequence CSASNYTSHEQYF. The bases are TGCAGTGCTAGTAACTATACCTCCCACGAGCAGTACTTC.